One sample yielded the 25 T cell receptor beta chains listed below, sequenced in a study of technical replicates of blood from several donors. Measured with immunoSEQ multiplex PCR; TCRdb has only the in-frame clones, and not every one. The sample records roughly 59,000 clones, more than 75% being singletons. The sample consisted of PBMCs. The receptors shown here come from a human donor in good health. Some clones in this sample may be carry-over from other donors' samples.

This clone appeared once. The chain recombines TRBV7-3 with TRBJ2-1, with 9 bases identical to TRBD1. With 5 bases clipped from V and 9 bases from J, the junction kept 8 bases outside the gene matches. Per the germline V gene, CDR1 is SGHTA and CDR2 is FQGTGA. The CDR3 runs 14 residues. The CDR3 region is CASSGGQGPREQFF. CDR3 nucleotides: TGTGCCAGCAGCGGGGGACAGGGTCCACGTGAGCAGTTCTTC.

This chain links TRBV6-5 with TRBJ1-2; a possible D gene is TRBD1 (5 bases). The CDR3 totals 15 residues. V shed 2 bases and J shed 8 bases, with 18 bases lying between them. The germline gives CDR1 MNHEY, CDR2 SVGAGI. CDR3 protein: CASSYGTSVLGGYTF. The CDR3 nucleotides read TGTGCCAGCAGTTACGGGACTTCTGTTTTGGGAGGCTACACCTTC.

The chain combines TRBV5-1 with TRBJ1-1; TRBD1 matches at 7 bases. Losses at the gene ends were 4 bases for V and 3 bases for J; bases not matched to a gene: 6. The germline V gene encodes CDR1 SGHRS and CDR2 YFSETQ. The CDR3 loop spans 14 amino acids. The CDR3 sequence: CASSKAGGYTEAFF. In nucleotides, the CDR3 is TGCGCCAGCAGCAAAGCAGGGGGATACACTGAAGCTTTCTTT.

A few counts support this clone. This chain uses TRBV7-9 with TRBJ2-2; no firm D call. V lost 4 bases and J lost 3, with 18 bases in between. This CDR3 contains 17 residues. Germline lookup yields CDR1 SEHNR and CDR2 FQNEAQ (reference sequence). Here the CDR3 DNA reads TGTGCCAGCAGCTCTATCCTAGTGGAGCGCCACACCGGGGAGCTGTTTTTT. Translation gives CASSSILVERHTGELFF.

This sequence joins TRBV27 and TRBJ2-7, with 8 bases identical to TRBD2. CDR1 is MNHEY and CDR2 is SMNVEV in the germline V gene (reference sequence). V lost 6 bases, J lost 0 bases, and 4 bases stayed unmatched. The CDR3 is 14 residues long. This chain's CDR3 is CASRISGTSYEQYF. In DNA form, the CDR3 reads TGTGCCAGCAGGATTAGCGGGACCTCCTACGAGCAGTACTTC.

The chain couples TRBV4-3 to TRBJ2-1; 16 bases are a match to TRBD2. The CDR3 is made up of 18 amino acids. J gave up 4 bases and V 4 bases, and 7 bases lay outside the gene matches. In germline, CDR1 is LGHNA, CDR2 YSLEER. In DNA, the CDR3 is TGCGCCAGCAGCCCAGGGACTAGCGGGGGGGCGGGTTACAATGAGCAGTTCTTC. Its protein product is CASSPGTSGGAGYNEQFF.

V is TRBV4-1 and J is TRBJ2-6; 9 nucleotides align to TRBD1. This CDR3 spans 17 amino acids. In germline, CDR1 is MGHRA, CDR2 YSYEKL. The ends lost 5 bases at V and 0 bases at J; junction bases unmatched: 5. The CDR3 DNA reads as TGCGCCAGCAGCGCGACAGGGGGAATCTCTGGGGCCAACGTCCTGACTTTC. It specifies CASSATGGISGANVLTF.

This rearrangement joins TRBV9 to TRBJ2-2; maybe TRBD2 (6 bases). From germline, CDR1 is SGDLS and CDR2 YYNGEE. V gave up 0 bases and J gave up 6 bases, with 9 bases separating them. The CDR3 is 14 residues long. The CDR3 here is CASSVAGGAGELFF. The CDR3 DNA reads TGTGCCAGCAGCGTAGCGGGCGGGGCCGGGGAGCTGTTTTTT.

This rearrangement joins TRBV4-1 to TRBJ2-2, with TRBD1 matching over 11 bases. CDR3 length equals 16 residues. CDR1 and CDR2 from the germline V gene are MGHRA and YSYEKL. The junction had 9 bases not matched to a gene; V was cut back by 4 bases and J by 8 bases. In DNA form, the CDR3 reads TGCGCCAGCAGCCTTGGGACAGGGGGGACCGCGGGGGAGCTGTTTTTT. This codes for CASSLGTGGTAGELFF.

In its sample, this clone was seen once. The chain carries TRBV5-1 and TRBJ2-7; D call uncertain. Trimming removed 0 bases at V and 2 bases at J, with 12 bases between. The CDR3 is 15 amino acids. Germline CDR1 reads SGHRS; CDR2 reads YFSETQ. CDR3 coding DNA: TGCGCCAGCAGCTTGGCCGTGGGCAGAACCTACGAGCAGTACTTC. Translating gives CASSLAVGRTYEQYF.

The genes are TRBV7-9 and TRBJ2-1, with D perhaps TRBD2 (6 bases). V was cut by 1 base and J by 0 bases, with 7 bases left in between. From germline, CDR1 is SEHNR and CDR2 FQNEAQ (reference sequence). The CDR3 contains 15 residues. The CDR3 sequence: CASSLGGDSYNEQFF. DNA for the CDR3: TGTGCCAGCAGCTTAGGCGGGGACTCCTACAATGAGCAGTTCTTC.

This chain joins TRBV30 and TRBJ1-1; D is possibly TRBD1 (5 bases). Germline CDR1 reads GTSNPN; CDR2 reads SVGIG (reference sequence). Trimming shortened V by 3 bases and J by 0 bases, and 8 bases separated the two germline ends. The CDR3 is 13 residues long. In DNA, the CDR3 is TGTGCCTGGAGGCGACAGATGAACACTGAAGCTTTCTTT. Its translation is CAWRRQMNTEAFF.

The gene calls are TRBV18 and TRBJ1-1; tentative D call: TRBD1 (5 bases). Trimming removed 3 bases from V and 6 bases from J, with 17 bases in between. CDR3 length: 15 residues. From germline, CDR1 is KGHSH and CDR2 LQKENI. The CDR3 region is CASSPATPTVSEAFF. In nucleotides, the CDR3 is TGTGCCAGCTCACCGGCCACCCCGACAGTCTCTGAAGCTTTCTTT.

This sequence joins TRBV6-1 and TRBJ2-5; D is ambiguous. V was trimmed by 4 bases and J by 10 bases, leaving 4 bases between them. Germline lookup yields CDR1 MNHNS and CDR2 SASEGT. This CDR3 comprises 9 residues. The CDR3 coding sequence is TGTGCCAGCAGTGGGAGCCAGTACTTC. Translated: CASSGSQYF.

The chain joins TRBV7-9 to TRBJ1-4, with D possibly TRBD1 on 6 matching bases. CDR3 length equals 15 residues. CDR1 is SEHNR, CDR2 FQNEAQ, per germline (reference sequence). Trimming cost V 2 bases and J 8 bases, with 15 bases left between them. CDR3 residues: CASSLPRGRGEKLFF. In DNA, the CDR3 is TGTGCCAGCAGCTTACCCCGGGGCAGGGGCGAAAAACTGTTTTTT. The full variable domain, its missing parts supplied by reference TRBV7-9 and TRBJ1-4, is DTGVSQNPRHKITKRGQNVTFRCDPISEHNRLYWYRQTLGQGPEFLTYFQNEAQLEKSRLLSDRFSAERPKGSFSTLEIQRTEQGDSAMYLCASSLPRGRGEKLFFGSGTQLSVL.

This clone was seen a handful of times. This sequence joins TRBV11-1 and TRBJ2-3; a possible D gene is TRBD2 (6 bases). With 2 bases removed from V and 1 base from J, the gap between germline ends came to 13 bases. Germline-derived CDR1 and CDR2 are SGHAT and FQDESV (reference sequence). CDR3 size: 16 residues. The CDR3 coding sequence is TGTGCCAGCAGCTTATTGGAGGGGCCACGCACAGATACGCAGTATTTT. It codes for CASSLLEGPRTDTQYF.

This clone has just a few counts. Here the CDR3 reads CASSEQGTGELFF. For the CDR3, the DNA is TGTGCCAGCAGTGAACAGGGGACCGGGGAGCTGTTTTTT. The chain recombines TRBV6-4 with TRBJ2-2; 7 bases match TRBD1. CDR3 length: 13 residues. V dropped 3 bases and J dropped 5; count of bases not matched to a gene: 0. Germline V gene sequence: CDR1 MRHNA, CDR2 SNTAGT.

This chain links TRBV11-2 with TRBJ1-2; D not certain. CDR1 is SGHAT, CDR2 FQNNGV, per germline. The V end lost 5 bases, the J end lost 6 bases, and 13 bases lay between the germline ends. The CDR3 has 13 amino acids. CDR3 in DNA: TGTGCCAGCAGCCCCCATGGCTCTCATGGCTACACCTTC. It codes for CASSPHGSHGYTF.

The chain links TRBV29-1 to TRBJ1-2; the match to TRBD1 covers 10 bases. The V gene's germline CDR1 is SQVTM and CDR2 ANQGSEA. The CDR3 is made up of 13 amino acids. Losses at the gene ends were 5 bases for V and 4 bases for J; bases not matched to a gene: 4. The CDR3 loop reads CSVHWTGGYGYTF. DNA of the CDR3: TGCAGCGTTCATTGGACAGGGGGCTATGGCTACACCTTC.

This clone occurred a few times. This chain connects TRBV11-2 to TRBJ2-2; no definite D call. Germline V CDR1 and CDR2: SGHAT, FQNNGV. V was clipped by 1 base and J by 4 bases, with 7 bases between them. The CDR3 has 14 amino acids. In nucleotides, the CDR3 is TGTGCCAGCAGCTTAGCGGCAGGCACCGGGGAGCTGTTTTTT. It specifies CASSLAAGTGELFF.

The V call is TRBV28, the J call TRBJ2-5; no clear D gene. The CDR3 totals 13 residues. Germline V gives CDR1 MDHEN, CDR2 SYDVKM. The V and J ends lost 3 bases and 1 base respectively, with 6 bases between them. Written as DNA, the CDR3 is TGTGCCAGCAGTTTTCACAGCCAAGAGACCCAGTACTTC. This codes for CASSFHSQETQYF.

The chain carries TRBV13 and TRBJ2-1; 9 bases align to TRBD2. The V gene's germline CDR1 is PRHDT and CDR2 FYEKMQ (reference sequence). Unmatched junction bases numbered 2, after V lost 1 base and J lost 7 bases. The CDR3 extends over 14 amino acids. The chain's CDR3 is CASSLDSGGNEQFF. CDR3 bases: TGTGCCAGCAGCTTAGACAGCGGGGGGAATGAGCAGTTCTTC.

CDR3 protein: CASSPQGADTQYF. The CDR3 DNA reads TGTGCCAGCTCACCACAGGGGGCAGATACGCAGTATTTT. This chain uses TRBV18 with TRBJ2-3; maybe TRBD1 (6 bases). Trimming left V 1 base short and J 4 bases short, with 6 bases between. The CDR3 consists of 13 residues. The V gene's germline CDR1 is KGHSH and CDR2 LQKENI.

The chain carries TRBV2 and TRBJ2-4, with D possibly matching TRBD1 (8 bases). V gave up 2 bases and J gave up 2 bases, with 19 bases separating them. The CDR3 sequence is 18 residues long. Germline V gene lookup returns CDR1 SNHLY and CDR2 FYNNEI. The CDR3 spells CASSERTGRGLTKNIQYF. CDR3 nucleotides: TGTGCCAGCAGTGAAAGGACAGGGAGGGGATTAACCAAAAACATTCAGTACTTC.

The chain combines TRBV6-1 with TRBJ2-2; TRBD1 is a possible D gene (5 bases). The CDR3 contains 14 residues. CDR1 and CDR2 from the germline V gene are MNHNS and SASEGT. The V gene lost 7 bases and the J gene lost 1 base, with 10 bases spanning the gap. The CDR3 DNA follows: TGTGCCAGCACACGGACAATGAACACCGGGGAGCTGTTTTTT. Its protein product is CASTRTMNTGELFF.